This T cell receptor (beta chain) comes out of a study of tumor-infiltrating lymphocytes in primary liver carcinoma. General study results and limits: Appearing in all five tumor regions was true of only about 8-25% of top clones. Lesser overlap characterized tumor-adjacent and tumor-blood pairs relative to tumor region pairs.

This clonotype was recorded a few times. Its antigen is not known. The CDR3 has 15 residues. V lost 3 bases and J lost 0, with 12 bases in between. The V gene's germline CDR1 is DFQATT and CDR2 SNEGSKA (reference sequence). Investigators took RNA and DNA out together from roughly 18-30 mg of unsorted bulk tissue. The proportion of viable tumor cells exceeded 80% in every tumor sample. TCR beta cDNA was prepared out of around 460 ng total RNA by means of a constant-region primer. For TCR beta, libraries were produced by three nested multiplex PCR rounds using slightly modified ARM-PCR. Primers for the first two PCR rounds were TRBV1-TRBV30 forward primers and a C-beta reverse primer (roughly 10 cycles per round). MiXCR, applied by TCRdb to the multiplex PCR reads, yields one record per CDR3 protein. The table lists roughly 55,000 distinct CDR3 sequences, about two thirds of them singletons, with around 50% in the top ten.

The chain couples TRBV20-1 to TRBJ1-5; D gene unclear. The TCR was taken from a man in his forties with primary liver carcinoma and hepatitis B virus infection. What was sequenced was liver tumor tissue from sampling region 2. Subset described: tumor region T2, inferior pole. The CDR3 DNA sequence: TGCAGTGCTAGGTTGGCAGATTTTAGCAATCAGCCCCAGCATTTT. Translation: CSARLADFSNQPQHF.